The clone carrying this TCR beta chain was seen repeatedly, ten times or more. The antigen remains unidentified. For TCRbeta, the library was prepared with unique molecular identifiers. TCRdb reprocessed the PCR reads with MiXCR, giving one entry per CDR3 protein. This table holds 300,000 to 400,000 distinct CDR3 sequences, around 20% found once. This CDR3 comprises 13 residues. Looked up from germline, CDR1 is SGDLS and CDR2 is YYNGEE. Trimming took 2 bases from V and 8 from J, leaving 11 bases between them. The sample comes from a study of T-cell reconstitution after alpha-beta-depleted transplantation in children. Findings and limits, study-wide: Hyperexpanded clones declined; after one year, newly produced T cells mostly supplied diversity. TCRbeta diversity was high at day 60 in some patients (a result of surviving recipient T cells and thymic progenitors). Several hundred expanded graft clones reportedly supplied alpha-beta T cells about two months after transplant.

The source material was PBMCs, mostly from graft donor cells, sampled 180 days after TCRalphabeta/CD19-depleted stem cell transplant. The rearrangement uses TRBV9 and TRBJ2-1; perhaps TRBD2 as D (6 bases). The sequence derives from a male patient younger than 18 who had a stem cell transplant for acute lymphoblastic leukemia, so the T cells may come from the graft donor. Here the CDR3 DNA reads TGTGCCAGCAGCGTCCGTTGGAGGGATGAGCAGTTCTTC. It specifies CASSVRWRDEQFF.